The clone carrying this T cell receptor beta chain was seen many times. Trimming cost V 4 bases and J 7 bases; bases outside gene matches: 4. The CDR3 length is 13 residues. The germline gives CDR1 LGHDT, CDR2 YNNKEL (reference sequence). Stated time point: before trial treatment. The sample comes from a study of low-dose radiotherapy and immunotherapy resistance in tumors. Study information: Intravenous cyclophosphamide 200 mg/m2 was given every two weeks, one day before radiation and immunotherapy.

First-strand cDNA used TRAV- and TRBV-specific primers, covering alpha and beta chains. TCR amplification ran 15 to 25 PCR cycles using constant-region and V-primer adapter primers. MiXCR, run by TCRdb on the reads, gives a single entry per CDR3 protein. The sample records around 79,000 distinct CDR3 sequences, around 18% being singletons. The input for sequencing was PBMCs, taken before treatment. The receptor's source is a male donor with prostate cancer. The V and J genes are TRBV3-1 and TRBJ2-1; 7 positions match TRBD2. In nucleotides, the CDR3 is TGTGCCAGCAGCCTAGCGGGCGAGAATGAGCAGTTCTTC. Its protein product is CASSLAGENEQFF.